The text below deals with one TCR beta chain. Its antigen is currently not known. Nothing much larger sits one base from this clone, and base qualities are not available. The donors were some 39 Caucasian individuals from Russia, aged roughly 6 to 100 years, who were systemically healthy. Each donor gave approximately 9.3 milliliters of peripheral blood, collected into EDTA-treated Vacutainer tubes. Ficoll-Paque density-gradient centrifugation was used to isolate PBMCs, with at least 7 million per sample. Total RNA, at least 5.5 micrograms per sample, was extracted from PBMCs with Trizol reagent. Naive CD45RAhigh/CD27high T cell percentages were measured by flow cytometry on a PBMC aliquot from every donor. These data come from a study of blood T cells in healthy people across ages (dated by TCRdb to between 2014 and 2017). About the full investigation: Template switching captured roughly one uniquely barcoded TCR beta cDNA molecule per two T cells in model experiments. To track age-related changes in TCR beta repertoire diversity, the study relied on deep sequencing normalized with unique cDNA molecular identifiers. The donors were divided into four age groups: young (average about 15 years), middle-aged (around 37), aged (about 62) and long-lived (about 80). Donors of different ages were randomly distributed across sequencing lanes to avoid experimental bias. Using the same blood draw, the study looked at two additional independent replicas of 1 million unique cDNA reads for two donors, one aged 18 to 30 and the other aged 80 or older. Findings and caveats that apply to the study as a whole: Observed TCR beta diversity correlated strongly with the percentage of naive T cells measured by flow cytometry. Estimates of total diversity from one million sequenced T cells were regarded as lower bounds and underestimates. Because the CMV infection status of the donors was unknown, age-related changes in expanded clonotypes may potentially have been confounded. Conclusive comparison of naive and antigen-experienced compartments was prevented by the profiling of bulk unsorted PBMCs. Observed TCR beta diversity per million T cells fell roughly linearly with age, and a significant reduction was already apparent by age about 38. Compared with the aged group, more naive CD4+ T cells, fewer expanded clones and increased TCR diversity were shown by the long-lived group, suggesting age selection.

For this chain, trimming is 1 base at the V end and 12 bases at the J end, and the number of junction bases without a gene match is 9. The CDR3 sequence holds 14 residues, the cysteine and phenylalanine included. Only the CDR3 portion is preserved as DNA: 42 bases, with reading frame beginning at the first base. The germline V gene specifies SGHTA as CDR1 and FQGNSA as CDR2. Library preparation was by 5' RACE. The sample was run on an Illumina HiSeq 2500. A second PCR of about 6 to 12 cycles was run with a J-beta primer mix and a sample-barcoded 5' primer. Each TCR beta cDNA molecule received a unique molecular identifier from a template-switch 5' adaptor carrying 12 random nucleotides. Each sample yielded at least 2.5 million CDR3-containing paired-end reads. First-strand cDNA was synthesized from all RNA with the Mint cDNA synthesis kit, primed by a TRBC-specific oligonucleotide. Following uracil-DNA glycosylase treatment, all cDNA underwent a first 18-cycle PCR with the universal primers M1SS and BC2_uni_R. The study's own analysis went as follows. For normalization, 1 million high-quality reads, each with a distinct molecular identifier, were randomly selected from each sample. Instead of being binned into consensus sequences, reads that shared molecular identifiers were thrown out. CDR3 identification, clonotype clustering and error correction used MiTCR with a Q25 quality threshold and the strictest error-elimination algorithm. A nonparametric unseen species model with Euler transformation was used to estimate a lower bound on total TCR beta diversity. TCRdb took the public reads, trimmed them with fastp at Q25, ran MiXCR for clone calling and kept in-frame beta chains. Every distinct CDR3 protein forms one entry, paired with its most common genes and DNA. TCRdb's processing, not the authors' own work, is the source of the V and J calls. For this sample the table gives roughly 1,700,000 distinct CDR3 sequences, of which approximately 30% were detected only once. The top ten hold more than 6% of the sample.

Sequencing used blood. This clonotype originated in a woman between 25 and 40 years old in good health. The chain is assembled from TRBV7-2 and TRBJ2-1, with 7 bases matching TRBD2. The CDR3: CASSLVVGGFWQFF. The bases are TGTGCCAGCAGCTTAGTCGTGGGGGGGTTCTGGCAGTTCTTC.